The 30 T cell receptor beta chains reported below all come from one sample, sequenced in a study of blood T cell repertoires in COVID-19. The protocol was immunoSEQ multiplex PCR, while the TCRdb copy is restricted to in-frame clones and leaves out a portion. This sample has approximately 120,000 clones, with 75% to 90% found just once. Sequenced input: peripheral blood. These receptors came from a woman older than 75 with COVID-19, enrolled during active disease.

This clone appeared a single time. The chain joins TRBV6-1 to TRBJ1-1, with a possible D match to TRBD1 (6 bases). Trimming cost V 1 base and J 3 bases, with 9 bases left between them. This CDR3 has 14 residues. From germline, CDR1 is MNHNS and CDR2 SASEGT. CDR3 protein: CASSEVGAYTEAFF. CDR3 DNA sequence: TGTGCCAGCAGTGAAGTGGGGGCATACACTGAAGCTTTCTTT.

This sequence joins TRBV12-3 or TRBV12-4 and TRBJ1-5; D is possibly TRBD1 (6 bases). This CDR3 spans 13 amino acids. The germline V and J ends were trimmed by 5 bases and 7 bases, with 12 bases remaining between them. The CDR3 DNA is TGTGCCAGCAGTACAGAACAGGGCCAGCCCCAGCATTTT. Its protein is CASSTEQGQPQHF.

The J gene is TRBJ1-1, the V gene TRBV6-5, with D possibly matching TRBD1 (5 bases). From germline, CDR1 is MNHEY and CDR2 SVGAGI. This CDR3 is built from 13 residues. V shed 6 bases and J shed 7 bases, with 15 bases lying between them. DNA of the CDR3: TGTGCCAGCAGCGGGGGGATGTACAATGAAGCTTTCTTT. Translated, it gives CASSGGMYNEAFF.

The J gene is TRBJ2-3, the V gene TRBV4-2, with D perhaps matching TRBD1 (6 bases). Germline CDR1 and CDR2: LGHNA and YNFKEQ. V was shortened by 4 bases and J by 8 bases, with 19 bases between the two germline ends. CDR3 length: 15 amino acids. Here the CDR3 reads CASSPNRDQRGTQYF. CDR3 in DNA: TGTGCCAGCAGCCCGAACAGGGACCAAAGGGGTACGCAGTATTTT.

The V call is TRBV6-2 or TRBV6-3, the J call TRBJ2-7; 12 nucleotides line up with TRBD2. Germline V gene data show CDR1 as MNHEY and CDR2 as SVGEGT. V trimming: 4 bases; J trimming: 11 bases; junction bases outside the gene matches: 3. This CDR3 comprises 12 residues. CDR3 DNA: TGTGCCAGCAGTTGGGGACTAGCGGGCAAGTACTTC. It specifies CASSWGLAGKYF.

J is TRBJ2-3 and V is TRBV9; 8 positions match TRBD1. CDR3 length equals 14 residues. Germline-derived CDR1 and CDR2 are SGDLS and YYNGEE. V trimming: 4 bases; J trimming: 4 bases; junction bases outside the gene matches: 5. CDR3 residues: CASSRGQGPDTQYF. The CDR3 region has the DNA TGTGCCAGCAGCCGAGGACAGGGACCAGATACGCAGTATTTT.

This rearrangement joins TRBV6-2 or TRBV6-3 to TRBJ1-6; 7 bases are a match to TRBD1. Trimming took 6 bases from V and 1 from J; bases not matched to a gene: 9. CDR1 and CDR2 from the germline V gene are MNHEY and SVGEGT. The CDR3 sequence is 17 residues long. Here the CDR3 reads CASSPDRVGSYNSPLHF. CDR3 coding DNA: TGTGCCAGCAGCCCTGACAGGGTTGGATCCTATAATTCACCCCTCCACTTT.

CDR3 nucleotides: TGTGCCAGCAGCCGCGGGACAGGGGGCGAGAATGAGCAGTTCTTC. Translated: CASSRGTGGENEQFF. V and J are TRBV7-2 and TRBJ2-1; 12 nucleotides align to TRBD1. The CDR3 runs 15 residues. Germline lookup yields CDR1 SGHTA and CDR2 FQGNSA. V was clipped by 5 bases and J by 7 bases; unmatched bases: 6. Filled out from reference TRBV7-2 and TRBJ2-1, the complete variable domain reads GAGVSQSPSNKVTEKGKDVELRCDPISGHTALYWYRQSLGQGLEFLIYFQGNSAPDKSGLPSDRFSAERTGGSVSTLTIQRTQQEDSAVYLCASSRGTGGENEQFFGPGTRLTVL.

The chain links TRBV7-2 to TRBJ2-4; TRBD2 matches 7 bases. V gave up 0 bases and J gave up 7 bases; unmatched junction bases: 3. This CDR3 has 14 amino acids. CDR1 and CDR2 (germline): SGHTA, FQGNSA. The DNA for the CDR3 is TGTGCCAGCAGCTTAGCGGGAGGGCAGAACATTCAGTACTTC. Protein sequence: CASSLAGGQNIQYF.

The chain uses TRBV9 and TRBJ2-1; 8 bases align to TRBD1. The CDR3 has 15 residues. Trimming removed 1 base from V and 4 bases from J; junction bases left unmatched: 4. Germline V CDR1 and CDR2: SGDLS, YYNGEE. CDR3 region: CASSVLGQAYNEQFF. DNA for the CDR3: TGTGCCAGCAGCGTATTGGGACAGGCTTACAATGAGCAGTTCTTC.

The chain has TRBV28 and TRBJ1-2; D perhaps matches TRBD1 (6 bases). The CDR3 sequence is 14 residues long. V lost 7 bases to trimming and J lost 4 bases, with 16 bases between them. The germline V gene has CDR1 MDHEN and CDR2 SYDVKM. The chain's CDR3 is CASTLMDRLYGYTF. CDR3 nucleotides: TGTGCCAGCACCTTAATGGACAGACTCTATGGCTACACCTTC.

The CDR3 protein is CASSLAAGGGQPQHF. The DNA for the CDR3 is TGTGCCAGCAGCTTAGCGGCAGGGGGTGGACAGCCCCAGCATTTT. The V call is TRBV7-2, the J call TRBJ1-5, with 7 nucleotides matching TRBD1. Trimming at V came to 0 bases and at J to 7 bases, leaving 6 bases not matched to a gene. Per germline, CDR1 SGHTA and CDR2 FQGNSA. The CDR3 consists of 15 residues.

V is TRBV14 and J is TRBJ2-3; maybe TRBD2 (5 bases). Trimming shortened V by 0 bases and J by 1 base, and 20 bases separated the two germline ends. The germline gives CDR1 SGHDN, CDR2 FVKESK. CDR3 length: 19 amino acids. CDR3 protein: CASSQEEWSAASRTDTQYF. The CDR3, as DNA: TGTGCCAGCAGCCAAGAGGAATGGAGTGCGGCTAGCCGCACAGATACGCAGTATTTT.

This sequence joins TRBV7-2 and TRBJ2-5; D call uncertain. The CDR3 is 16 amino acids. CDR1 is SGHTA and CDR2 is FQGNSA in the germline V gene. Between the trimmed V and J ends, which lost 4 bases and 5 bases, there was a span of 20 bases. The CDR3 here is CASSWVGRLGLETQYF. The CDR3 nucleotides read TGTGCCAGCAGCTGGGTAGGCAGGTTGGGTCTGGAGACCCAGTACTTC. Looking up the rest from reference TRBV7-2 and TRBJ2-5 gives the full variable domain: GAGVSQSPSNKVTEKGKDVELRCDPISGHTALYWYRQSLGQGLEFLIYFQGNSAPDKSGLPSDRFSAERTGGSVSTLTIQRTQQEDSAVYLCASSWVGRLGLETQYFGPGTRLLVL.

The gene calls are TRBV25-1 and TRBJ1-2; 8 bases are a match to TRBD1. Germline V gene lookup returns CDR1 MGHDK and CDR2 SYGVNS. The V segment lost 5 bases and the J segment 0 bases; nucleotides outside the gene matches: 8. This CDR3 contains 16 residues. The CDR3 spells CASSPGQGESNYGYTF. The CDR3 DNA reads as TGTGCCAGCAGTCCCGGACAGGGAGAATCTAACTATGGCTACACCTTC.

The rearrangement links TRBV19 to TRBJ2-1; TRBD2 agrees at 14 bases. The CDR3 has 16 amino acids. The ends lost 4 bases at V and 1 base at J; junction bases unmatched: 0. Germline CDR1 LNHDA, CDR2 SQIVND (reference sequence). The CDR3 coding sequence is TGTGCCAGTAGTAGGACTAGCGGGAGGTCCTACAATGAGCAGTTCTTC. As protein: CASSRTSGRSYNEQFF.

The J gene is TRBJ2-7, the V gene TRBV5-6; 13 bases align to TRBD2. Germline-derived CDR1 and CDR2 are SGHDT and YYEEEE. CDR3 length: 19 residues. J lost 6 bases, V lost 1 base, and 16 bases had no gene match. CDR3 sequence: CASSLIRQSGLAGRVEQYF. CDR3 coding DNA: TGTGCCAGCAGCTTGATCCGGCAGTCGGGACTAGCGGGAAGGGTCGAGCAGTACTTC.

The J gene is TRBJ1-4, the V gene TRBV28; no clear D gene. The CDR3 runs to 19 residues. Looked up from germline, CDR1 is MDHEN and CDR2 is SYDVKM. Trimming cost V 5 bases and J 0 bases, with 22 bases left between them. In DNA form, the CDR3 reads TGTGCCAGCAGTCTGGGTGTGGGCGGACTGCTGGCAACTAATGAAAAACTGTTTTTT. Translation: CASSLGVGGLLATNEKLFF.

This clone was picked up a small number of times. The chain combines TRBV5-1 with TRBJ2-7, with a tentative D call TRBD1 (7 bases). The CDR3 contains 15 residues. V was shortened by 0 bases and J by 2 bases, with 12 bases between the two germline ends. CDR1 and CDR2 (germline): SGHRS, YFSETQ. CDR3: CASSLEQGGTYEQYF. In DNA, the CDR3 is TGCGCCAGCAGCTTGGAGCAGGGGGGCACCTACGAGCAGTACTTC.

DNA of the CDR3: TGTGCCAGCAGACAGGGACAGGGGCCAGATACGCAGTATTTT. Its translation is CASRQGQGPDTQYF. The chain combines TRBV2 with TRBJ2-3; TRBD1 aligns across 10 bases. Germline CDR1 and CDR2: SNHLY and FYNNEI. The CDR3 contains 14 residues. Unmatched junction bases numbered 4, after V lost 6 bases and J lost 4 bases.

This clone was detected only a few times. The V call is TRBV3-1 (or the pseudogene TRBV3-2), the J call TRBJ2-1, with 7 nucleotides matching TRBD2. CDR3 length: 15 amino acids. The germline CDR1 and CDR2 sequences are LGHDT and YNNKEL (reference sequence). V was clipped by 2 bases and J by 4 bases; unmatched bases: 5. The CDR3 here is CASSQSQGGYNEQFF. The CDR3 DNA reads TGTGCCAGCAGCCAAAGCCAGGGAGGGTACAATGAGCAGTTCTTC.

The rearrangement uses TRBV6-4 and TRBJ2-3; 10 positions match TRBD2. CDR3 length: 15 amino acids. Losses at the gene ends were 0 bases for V and 4 bases for J; bases not matched to a gene: 1. CDR1 is MRHNA and CDR2 is SNTAGT in the germline V gene. The CDR3 region is CASSDSAGGPDTQYF. CDR3 nucleotides: TGTGCCAGCAGTGACTCAGCGGGAGGGCCAGATACGCAGTATTTT.

V is TRBV4-3 and J is TRBJ2-1, with a weak D call TRBD2 (6 bases). Deletions cut 1 base from V and 0 bases from J, with 13 bases between. Germline lookup yields CDR1 LGHNA and CDR2 YSLEER. The CDR3 extends over 17 amino acids. CDR3 in DNA: TGCGCCAGCAGCCAAGGGGGGGTTCTGAGCTCCTACAATGAGCAGTTCTTC. Translating it yields CASSQGGVLSSYNEQFF.

This clone was counted only a few times. The chain uses TRBV19 and TRBJ2-5, with TRBD2 matching 10 bases. Germline-derived CDR1 and CDR2 are LNHDA and SQIVND (reference sequence). The CDR3 has 13 amino acids. J gave up 9 bases and V 8 bases, and 9 bases lay outside the gene matches. CDR3 in DNA: TGTGCCAGTGAAGAGCGGGAGGGCCTCTCCCAGTACTTC. Translating it yields CASEEREGLSQYF.

This chain connects TRBV7-8 to TRBJ2-7; D perhaps matches TRBD2 (6 bases). The CDR3 totals 15 residues. V was clipped by 5 bases and J by 0 bases, with 14 bases between them. Germline loops: CDR1 SGHVS, CDR2 FQNEAQ. CDR3 nucleotide sequence: TGTGCCAGCAGCCCTCTAGCGTATAGCTCCTACGAGCAGTACTTC. This sequence encodes CASSPLAYSSYEQYF.

The chain employs TRBV28 and TRBJ2-7; 13 bases agree with TRBD2. This CDR3 is built from 14 residues. Germline assignment: CDR1 MDHEN and CDR2 SYDVKM. V shed 6 bases and J 3 bases; nucleotides not matched to a gene: 2. CDR3 DNA: TGTGCCAGCAGGTGGACTAGCGGGAGCTACGAGCAGTACTTC. Its translation: CASRWTSGSYEQYF.

The V gene is TRBV15, the J gene TRBJ2-2; a possible D gene is TRBD2 (5 bases). This CDR3 region has 15 residues. Per the germline V gene, CDR1 is LNHNV and CDR2 is YYDKDF (reference sequence). The ends were cut back, 3 bases at V and 4 bases at J, with 12 bases in the middle. The CDR3 loop reads CATSSSLAPTGELFF. In DNA, the CDR3 is TGTGCCACCAGCAGCTCGCTAGCCCCCACCGGGGAGCTGTTTTTT.

The DNA for the CDR3 is TGTGCCAGCAGTGCACGGACTAGCGGGAGTCTCAACGAGCAGTACTTC. The encoded protein is CASSARTSGSLNEQYF. V and J are TRBV6-1 and TRBJ2-7; 13 bases agree with TRBD2. The V gene end was trimmed by 4 bases and the J gene end by 5 bases; junction bases not matched to a gene: 8. CDR1 is MNHNS, CDR2 SASEGT, per germline. The CDR3 covers 16 residues.

The V gene is TRBV5-4, the J gene TRBJ2-5; 7 bases line up with TRBD1. V shed 2 bases, J shed 5 bases, and the junction held 6 bases outside the gene matches. The CDR3 spans 14 residues. The germline CDR1 and CDR2 sequences are SGHNT and YYREEE (reference sequence). The CDR3 nucleotides read TGTGCCAGCAGCTTAGAAGGGGGCCGGGAGACCCAGTACTTC. Translating it yields CASSLEGGRETQYF.

The chain has TRBV19 and TRBJ1-1; no clear D gene. Germline CDR1 is LNHDA and CDR2 is SQIVND (reference sequence). V lost 5 bases to trimming and J lost 1 base, with 8 bases between them. The CDR3 contains 13 residues. The CDR3 DNA sequence: TGTGCCAGTAGTGTGACTAGGAACACTGAAGCTTTCTTT. As protein: CASSVTRNTEAFF.